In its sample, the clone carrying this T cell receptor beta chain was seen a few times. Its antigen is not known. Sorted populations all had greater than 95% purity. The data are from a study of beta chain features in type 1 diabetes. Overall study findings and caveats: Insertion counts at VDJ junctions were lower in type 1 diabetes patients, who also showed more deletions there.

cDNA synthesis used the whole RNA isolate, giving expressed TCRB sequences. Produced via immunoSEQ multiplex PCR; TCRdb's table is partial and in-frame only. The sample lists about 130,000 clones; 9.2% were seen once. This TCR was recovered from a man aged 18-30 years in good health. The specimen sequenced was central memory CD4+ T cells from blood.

DNA of the CDR3: TGTGCCAGCAGCGTAGTAGGGGGACGAGGATATGGCTACACCTTC. This translates into CASSVVGGRGYGYTF. The chain carries TRBV9 and TRBJ1-2, with TRBD1 as a possible D gene (6 bases). The V end was cut by 0 bases, the J end by 5 bases, with 14 bases between. Germline lookup yields CDR1 SGDLS and CDR2 YYNGEE. The CDR3 is made up of 15 amino acids. Full variable domain (rest looked up from reference TRBV9 and TRBJ1-2): DSGVTQTPKHLITATGQRVTLRCSPRSGDLSVYWYQQSLDQGLQFLIQYYNGEERAKGNILERFSAQQFPDLHSELNLSSLELGDSALYFCASSVVGGRGYGYTFGSGTRLTVV.